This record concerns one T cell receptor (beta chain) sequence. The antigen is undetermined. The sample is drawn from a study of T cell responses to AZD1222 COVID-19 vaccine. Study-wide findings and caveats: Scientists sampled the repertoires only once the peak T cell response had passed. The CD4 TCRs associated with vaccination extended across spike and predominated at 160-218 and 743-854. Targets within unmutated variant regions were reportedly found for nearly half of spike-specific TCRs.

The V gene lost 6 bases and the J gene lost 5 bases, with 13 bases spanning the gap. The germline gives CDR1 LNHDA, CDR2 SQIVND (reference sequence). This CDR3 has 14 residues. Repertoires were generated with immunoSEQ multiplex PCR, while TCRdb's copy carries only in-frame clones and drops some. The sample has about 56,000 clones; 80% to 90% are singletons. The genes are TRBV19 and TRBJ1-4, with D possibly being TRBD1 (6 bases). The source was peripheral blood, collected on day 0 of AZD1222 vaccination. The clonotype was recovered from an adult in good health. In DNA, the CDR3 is TGTGCCAGTAGAACGACAGGACCGAATGAAAAACTGTTTTTT. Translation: CASRTTGPNEKLFF.